This T cell receptor beta chain was sequenced during a study of shared clonotypes between healthy human individuals. Study-wide results and limits: Naive subsets generally had larger estimated richness than memory subsets. It was the non-shared clonotypes that had lower generation probabilities than clonotypes shared by all four donors.

Method: immunoSEQ multiplex PCR; TCRdb's copy keeps in-frame clones and lacks some. The repertoire includes more than 850,000 clones, approximately 78% of them detected once, and under 0.6% sits in the top ten. Details on this clone: No antigen is known for it.

The CDR3 consists of 14 residues. The germline V gene has CDR1 SEHNR and CDR2 FQNEAQ (reference sequence). Trimming at V came to 2 bases and at J to 1 base, leaving 2 bases not matched to a gene. Into CD45RA+ naive and CD45RA-negative memory subsets, the CD4+ cells were split. This rearrangement joins TRBV7-9 to TRBJ2-7, with TRBD1 matching over 7 bases. This receptor was identified in a man in his late teens or twenties in good health. Some clones in this sample may be carry-over from other donors' samples. Sequencing was performed on memory CD4+ T cells from PBMCs. The subset is: CD45RA-negative fraction. In nucleotides, the CDR3 is TGTGCCAGCAGCTTACAGGGGGTGTCCTACGAGCAGTACTTC. This gives the protein CASSLQGVSYEQYF.